Listed here are 11 T cell receptor beta chains from one sample, sequenced in a study of blood T cell repertoires in COVID-19. The protocol was immunoSEQ multiplex PCR, while the TCRdb copy is restricted to in-frame clones and leaves out a portion. The profile covers some 60,000 clones, with roughly 92% appearing a single time and 5% to 6% taken by the ten largest. The sequenced material came from peripheral blood. These receptors were collected from a human donor in a cohort sampled during active COVID-19.

The CDR3 loop reads CASRLAGGPVNEQFF. CDR3 in DNA: TGTGCCAGCAGGCTAGCGGGAGGGCCGGTCAATGAGCAGTTCTTC. The gene calls are TRBV25-1 and TRBJ2-1; 12 nucleotides align to TRBD2. The junction had 6 bases not matched to a gene; V was cut back by 6 bases and J by 6 bases. This CDR3 has 15 amino acids. Per the germline V gene, CDR1 is MGHDK and CDR2 is SYGVNS.

This chain uses TRBV7-9 with TRBJ2-5, with D possibly matching TRBD2 (6 bases). Germline V CDR1 and CDR2: SEHNR, FQNEAQ (reference sequence). Trimming cost V 5 bases and J 4 bases, with 14 bases left between them. The CDR3 extends over 14 amino acids. DNA for the CDR3: TGTGCCAGCAGCCTCCGACTAGACCGAGAGACCCAGTACTTC. This codes for CASSLRLDRETQYF.

This CDR3 reads CASRTGAANYGYTF. CDR3 sequence (DNA): TGTGCCAGTAGGACAGGGGCAGCTAACTATGGCTACACCTTC. This chain links TRBV19 with TRBJ1-2, with 8 nucleotides matching TRBD1. The ends lost 6 bases at V and 0 bases at J; junction bases unmatched: 3. Germline-derived CDR1 and CDR2 are LNHDA and SQIVND (reference sequence). The CDR3 has 14 residues.

This clone has a single count. This sequence joins TRBV4-2 and TRBJ2-7; 8 bases match TRBD2. The trim removed 6 bases at V and 2 bases at J, leaving 3 bases unmatched. Germline V lookup: CDR1 LGHNA, CDR2 YNFKEQ. There are 13 residues in the CDR3. The DNA of the CDR3 is TGTGCCAGCAGGGGTAGCGGGACCTACGAGCAGTACTTC. It translates to CASRGSGTYEQYF.

This clone occurred once. The chain is built from TRBV16 and TRBJ2-5; perhaps TRBD1 as D (5 bases). CDR1 is KGHSY, CDR2 FQNENV, per germline. The CDR3 has 13 amino acids. V lost 8 bases, J lost 1 base, and 11 bases lay in between. For the CDR3, the DNA is TGTGCCAGCCGTCCTACAGGCCAAGAGACCCAGTACTTC. Translating it yields CASRPTGQETQYF.

The chain has TRBV2 and TRBJ2-7, with D unresolved. The germline CDR1 and CDR2 sequences are SNHLY and FYNNEI. The V gene lost 6 bases and the J gene lost 7 bases, with 10 bases spanning the gap. This CDR3 region has 11 residues. The CDR3: CASRYLTEQYF. The CDR3 DNA is TGTGCCAGCAGATATCTGACAGAGCAGTACTTC. The full variable domain, its missing parts supplied by reference TRBV2 and TRBJ2-7, is EPEVTQTPSHQVTQMGQEVILRCVPISNHLYFYWYRQILGQKVEFLVSFYNNEISEKSEIFDDQFSVERPDGSNFTLKIRSTKLEDSAMYFCASRYLTEQYFGPGTRLTVT.

This chain links TRBV28 with TRBJ1-6; D gene ambiguous. This CDR3 is 12 amino acids long. V dropped 7 bases and J dropped 9 bases, with 10 bases sitting between them. Germline values: CDR1 MDHEN, CDR2 SYDVKM. CDR3 residues: CASMRSSSPLHF. CDR3 nucleotides: TGTGCCAGCATGAGGAGTAGTTCACCCCTCCACTTT.

This clone was found a few times. The rearrangement joins TRBV7-8 to TRBJ1-5, with 7 positions matching TRBD1. The CDR3 spans 14 residues. Trimming removed 5 bases from V and 4 bases from J; junction bases left unmatched: 5. Germline V CDR1 and CDR2: SGHVS, FQNEAQ. The CDR3 DNA reads as TGTGCCAGCAGCCCGGGACAGAAAAATCAGCCCCAGCATTTT. Amino acids: CASSPGQKNQPQHF.

The chain links TRBV4-2 to TRBJ2-1; 9 nucleotides line up with TRBD2. The junction had 8 bases not matched to a gene; V was cut back by 0 bases and J by 2 bases. Per the germline V gene, CDR1 is LGHNA and CDR2 is YNFKEQ. The CDR3 consists of 18 residues. The CDR3 is CASSQEAAGTSTYNEQFF. Here the CDR3 DNA reads TGTGCCAGCAGCCAAGAGGCTGCGGGGACTAGCACCTACAATGAGCAGTTCTTC.

This chain uses TRBV27 with TRBJ2-7; 7 bases line up with TRBD1. V shed 6 bases and J 2 bases; nucleotides not matched to a gene: 10. Germline CDR1 is MNHEY and CDR2 is SMNVEV (reference sequence). CDR3 length equals 15 residues. CDR3 sequence (DNA): TGTGCCAGCAGGAGTACAGGGGAGAGGGCCTACGAGCAGTACTTC. Residues: CASRSTGERAYEQYF.

This chain joins TRBV7-2 and TRBJ1-1; perhaps TRBD1 as D (5 bases). V gave up 7 bases and J gave up 6 bases, with 15 bases separating them. The CDR3 spans 13 residues. CDR1 is SGHTA, CDR2 FQGNSA, per germline. CDR3 sequence reads: CASTQASTAEAFF. As DNA, the CDR3 is TGTGCCAGCACACAGGCTAGTACCGCTGAAGCTTTCTTT.